This T cell receptor beta chain was found in a study of cytomegalovirus exposure and HLA in healthy donors (dated by TCRdb to about 2017). Describing the broader study: A later analysis indicated that the 95 to 150 validation repertoires were generated on the platform also employed for the 720 or so repertoires of the first cohort. The study was designed to test whether signatures of past pathogen exposure could be identified by cataloging public T cell receptors. In addition to the first cohort of 666 subjects, a separate validation cohort of over 90 different subjects was used. High-throughput TCR immunosequencing, statistical association of individual TCRs with disease status, and machine learning were combined to predict cytomegalovirus infection status. Overall results and qualifications from the work: In the study, some 180 TCR beta chains were listed as associated with cytomegalovirus. The authors suggested that the approach could potentially be extended to other disease states and immunological phenotypes. In a later analysis, TCRs clustered in the first cohort were found to also tend to co-occur in the approximately 110 validation repertoires, with approximately 95% of cluster scores above 0. While some public TCRs were present in many individuals, most TCR sequences turned up only very rarely across donors. A few of the identified cytomegalovirus-associated TCR beta chains were confirmed in vitro to be specific for cytomegalovirus antigens. A later analysis had no HLA typing for the validation cohort, so co-occurrence there was scored across all 110 or so repertoires. Cytomegalovirus status was reported to be diagnosed by the classifier with high specificity and sensitivity in both the original and validation cohorts.

Comment on this clone: Its antigen target is currently unknown. The input lacks base qualities; no much larger clone sits a single base away.

Library creation used the immunoSEQ multiplex PCR assay. As for the original processing: A statistical classification framework was built for diagnosing cytomegalovirus status from the catalog of TCR beta chain sequences. The table comes from immuneACCESS by way of TCRdb, which keeps in-frame sequences with V and J called. Part of the clones is missing from these tables; in studies checked, under half for an unresolved V gene and the rest for unknown reasons. V and J calls and clone size are as listed in that table; D and trimming were resolved from the DNA. The sample data list 65,000 to 70,000 clones, and approximately 90% of these were observed just once. 2.5% to 3.5% of the sample is in the top ten clones. The donors belonged to the validation cohort of over a hundred subjects, which was separate from the approximately 700-subject first cohort. The TCR originated in a man aged 18 to 29 in good health and CMV-seronegative. Sequenced: PBMCs.

The sequenced DNA: TGTGCCAGCAGTGACACGAACACCGGGGAGCTGTTTTTT. Translation gives CASSDTNTGELFF. The rearrangement joined TRBV2 to TRBJ2-2, with the D gene not clear enough to name. Reading from cysteine to phenylalanine, the CDR3 counts 13 amino acids. The CDR3 DNA has 39 bases and is translated from base 1. Trimming costs V 3 bases and J 0 bases, and their ends lie 2 bases apart. From the germline V gene, CDR1 is SNHLY and CDR2 is FYNNEI.